These 26 T cell receptor beta chains originate from one sample sequenced in a study of blood T cell repertoires in COVID-19. TCRdb's table, derived via immunoSEQ multiplex PCR, lists solely in-frame clones and lacks some. The table lists 100,000 to 130,000 clones, about 90% of them singletons. The sample consisted of peripheral blood. All receptors come from a human donor in a cohort sampled during active COVID-19.

CDR3 sequence (DNA): TGTGCCAGCAGTTTGGTACGGAATGAAAAACTGTTTTTT. It encodes CASSLVRNEKLFF. This chain connects TRBV12-3 or TRBV12-4 to TRBJ1-4, with no clear D. The V gene lost 3 bases and the J gene lost 5 bases, with 7 bases spanning the gap. The CDR3 runs to 13 residues.

The chain recombines TRBV6-1 with TRBJ1-6; D unclear. V shed 1 base and J shed 4 bases, with 14 bases lying between them. Germline CDR1 and CDR2: MNHNS and SASEGT. The CDR3 loop spans 17 amino acids. The CDR3 coding sequence is TGTGCCAGCAGTGAAGTTTTGGAGGCTAGATATAATTCACCCCTCCACTTT. Translation: CASSEVLEARYNSPLHF.

The chain links TRBV19 to TRBJ2-2; the D gene is possibly TRBD1 (6 bases). The CDR3 extends over 16 amino acids. Germline V gives CDR1 LNHDA, CDR2 SQIVND (reference sequence). V shed 7 bases and J shed 5 bases, with 20 bases lying between them. The DNA of the CDR3 is TGTGCCAGTACCACGACAGGCCCTATCTCTACCGGGGAGCTGTTTTTT. Translated: CASTTTGPISTGELFF.

Here the CDR3 DNA reads TGTGCCAGCAGTGATGATAGCGCCTTTTTGTTTTTT. This gives the protein CASSDDSAFLFF. The rearrangement joins TRBV2 to TRBJ1-4, with D unresolved. The V and J ends lost 3 bases and 15 bases respectively, with 14 bases between them. Germline CDR1 SNHLY, CDR2 FYNNEI. There are 12 residues in the CDR3.

The chain links TRBV19 to TRBJ2-3; 8 bases are a match to TRBD2. V lost 0 bases and J lost 4; bases outside the gene matches: 6. CDR3 length: 16 residues. CDR1 and CDR2 from the germline V gene are LNHDA and SQIVND (reference sequence). CDR3 region: CASSIDVGRASDTQYF. In nucleotides, the CDR3 is TGTGCCAGTAGTATAGACGTCGGGAGGGCCTCAGATACGCAGTATTTT.

This clone has more than one count but fewer than ten. The chain is built from TRBV7-8 and TRBJ1-5; weak D call: TRBD1 (5 bases). V was clipped by 1 base and J by 6 bases, with 16 bases between them. The germline gives CDR1 SGHVS, CDR2 FQNEAQ. CDR3 length: 16 amino acids. The DNA for the CDR3 is TGTGCCAGCAGCTTAGTAGAGGCCACCGGGGGTCAGCCCCAGCATTTT. Translating it yields CASSLVEATGGQPQHF.

This clone has more than one count but fewer than ten. The chain employs TRBV2 and TRBJ1-4; no firm D call. Germline V CDR1 and CDR2: SNHLY, FYNNEI. V was shortened by 9 bases and J by 6 bases, with 8 bases between the two germline ends. The length of the CDR3 is 11 residues. CDR3 sequence reads: CASVYYEKLFF. The CDR3 DNA sequence: TGTGCCAGTGTTTATTATGAAAAACTGTTTTTT.

The chain carries TRBV6-6 and TRBJ1-3; D gene unclear. Germline-derived CDR1 and CDR2 are MNHNY and SVGAGI (reference sequence). This CDR3 has 16 amino acids. Trimming took 3 bases from V and 0 from J, leaving 12 bases between them. As DNA, the CDR3 is TGTGCCAGCAGTTATTATGACACGAGCTCTGGAAACACCATATATTTT. Translation: CASSYYDTSSGNTIYF.

This clone was seen only once. This chain joins TRBV19 and TRBJ1-5, with TRBD1 as a possible D gene (5 bases). V was cut by 6 bases and J by 4 bases, with 10 bases left in between. Germline V lookup: CDR1 LNHDA, CDR2 SQIVND (reference sequence). The CDR3 covers 13 residues. This CDR3 is CASSAQENQPQHF. The DNA for the CDR3 is TGTGCCAGTAGCGCACAGGAGAATCAGCCCCAGCATTTT.

The rearrangement joins TRBV27 to TRBJ1-1, with D unresolved. The germline gives CDR1 MNHEY, CDR2 SMNVEV (reference sequence). V lost 2 bases and J lost 2, with 9 bases in between. This CDR3 is 14 amino acids long. CDR3 amino acids: CASSLARYNTEAFF. In DNA form, the CDR3 reads TGTGCCAGCAGTTTAGCCAGGTATAACACTGAAGCTTTCTTT.

This chain uses TRBV6-5 with TRBJ1-2; a weak D match, TRBD1 (6 bases). V was clipped by 6 bases and J by 12 bases, with 20 bases between them. Germline CDR1 and CDR2: MNHEY and SVGAGI. The CDR3 is 13 amino acids. The CDR3 DNA is TGTGCCAGCAGACCGATGGAACAGGGCCGGGACACCTTC. This codes for CASRPMEQGRDTF.

This chain links TRBV6-6 with TRBJ2-1, with TRBD1 as a possible D gene (5 bases). Germline CDR1 reads MNHNY; CDR2 reads SVGAGI (reference sequence). The length of the CDR3 is 14 residues. V was clipped by 10 bases and J by 5 bases, with 18 bases between them. CDR3 amino acids: CATTDSALNNEQFF. CDR3 in DNA: TGTGCCACTACTGACAGTGCCTTAAACAATGAGCAGTTCTTC.

The rearrangement uses TRBV2 and TRBJ2-3, with 10 bases matching TRBD1. In germline, CDR1 is SNHLY, CDR2 FYNNEI. J was trimmed by 2 bases and V by 6 bases; bases with no gene match: 8. This CDR3 is 16 amino acids long. In nucleotides, the CDR3 is TGTGCCAGCAGACACCGGACAGGGGGGTACACAGATACGCAGTATTTT. Encoded protein: CASRHRTGGYTDTQYF.

V and J are TRBV21-1 and TRBJ1-5. TRBV21-1 is tagged as a pseudogene. The CDR3 has 16 amino acids. The CDR3 protein is CASSKECQGLSQPQHF. CDR3 nucleotide sequence: TGTGCCAGCAGCAAAGAGTGCCAGGGACTCAGTCAGCCCCAGCATTTT.

In this sample, this clone turned up once. The chain combines TRBV28 with TRBJ1-4; tentatively, D is TRBD1 (5 bases). The CDR3 covers 14 residues. Germline assignment: CDR1 MDHEN and CDR2 SYDVKM. The germline V and J ends were trimmed by 2 bases and 8 bases, with 12 bases remaining between them. Here the CDR3 reads CASSLVGADEKLFF. The CDR3 DNA sequence: TGTGCCAGCAGTTTAGTAGGGGCCGACGAAAAACTGTTTTTT.

The rearrangement links TRBV4-2 to TRBJ1-2; D remains ambiguous. The V end was cut by 1 base, the J end by 1 base, with 10 bases between. Germline CDR1 and CDR2: LGHNA and YNFKEQ. The CDR3 sequence is 15 residues long. The CDR3 region is CASSQVATGNYGYTF. CDR3 nucleotides: TGTGCCAGCAGCCAAGTAGCCACGGGTAACTATGGCTACACCTTC.

The chain employs TRBV5-1 and TRBJ2-7; TRBD1 might be the D (7 bases). The CDR3 is 14 amino acids. Germline V CDR1 and CDR2: SGHRS, YFSETQ. V dropped 4 bases and J dropped 5 bases, with 16 bases sitting between them. CDR3 sequence (DNA): TGCGCCAGCAGCCCACGCCAGGGGGAGGACGAGCAGTACTTC. Translated: CASSPRQGEDEQYF.

This chain links TRBV2 with TRBJ2-1; 11 bases align to TRBD2. The CDR3 loop spans 16 amino acids. The germline gives CDR1 SNHLY, CDR2 FYNNEI. After removal of 1 base from V and 8 bases from J, the junction contained 7 bases not matched to a gene. The CDR3 DNA reads as TGTGCCAGCAGTGAAGGAGCTAGCGGGGGGTTCGATGAGCAGTTCTTC. Amino acid sequence: CASSEGASGGFDEQFF.

J is TRBJ2-3 and V is TRBV5-1; tentatively, D is TRBD1 (5 bases). Trimming cost V 4 bases and J 4 bases, with 13 bases left between them. Germline lookup yields CDR1 SGHRS and CDR2 YFSETQ. The CDR3 has 14 residues. CDR3 sequence: CASSLRQSPDTQYF. The CDR3 DNA is TGCGCCAGCAGCCTCCGACAGTCCCCAGATACGCAGTATTTT.

V and J are TRBV19 and TRBJ2-1; the D is unclear. CDR1 LNHDA and CDR2 SQIVND come from the germline V gene (reference sequence). Trimming cost V 5 bases and J 4 bases, with 6 bases left between them. The CDR3 has 12 residues. The CDR3 loop reads CASSPGYNEQFF. In nucleotides, the CDR3 is TGTGCCAGTAGTCCCGGTTACAATGAGCAGTTCTTC.

The chain combines TRBV3-1 (or the pseudogene TRBV3-2) with TRBJ2-1; a weak D match, TRBD2 (6 bases). The V gene lost 6 bases and the J gene lost 7 bases, with 25 bases spanning the gap. Germline lookup yields CDR1 LGHDT and CDR2 YNNKEL (reference sequence). This CDR3 region has 17 residues. CDR3 residues: CASSRGSGTGFWNEQFF. The CDR3, as DNA: TGTGCCAGCAGTCGGGGGTCCGGGACCGGGTTTTGGAATGAGCAGTTCTTC.

The V and J genes are TRBV6-4 and TRBJ2-7; D gene ambiguous. Germline assignment: CDR1 MRHNA and CDR2 SNTAGT. There are 12 residues in the CDR3. The ends were cut back, 7 bases at V and 3 bases at J, with 10 bases in the middle. CDR3 nucleotide sequence: TGTGCCAGCACTTTGTCCCTCTACGAGCAGTACTTC. Amino acid sequence: CASTLSLYEQYF.

The J gene is TRBJ1-1, the V gene TRBV19; TRBD1 matches at 12 bases. Germline V CDR1 and CDR2: LNHDA, SQIVND (reference sequence). V lost 7 bases to trimming and J lost 7 bases; unmatched junction nucleotides: 7. The CDR3 is made up of 14 amino acids. CDR3 coding DNA: TGTGCCAGTAACCCGGGACAGGGGGCGCGTGAAGCTTTCTTT. As protein: CASNPGQGAREAFF.

On this clone itself: The same CDR3 is also encoded by other DNA sequences in this sample. The genes are TRBV9 and TRBJ2-7; the D gene is possibly TRBD2 (5 bases). CDR3 size: 14 residues. The V and J ends lost 3 bases and 2 bases respectively, with 12 bases between them. Looked up from germline, CDR1 is SGDLS and CDR2 is YYNGEE. CDR3 nucleotides: TGTGCCAGCAGCGGACCGGGGTCACCCTACGAGCAGTACTTC. Translating it yields CASSGPGSPYEQYF.

The chain recombines TRBV3-1 (or the pseudogene TRBV3-2) with TRBJ2-1, with 7 bases lining up with TRBD1. This CDR3 spans 13 amino acids. From germline, CDR1 is LGHDT and CDR2 YNNKEL (reference sequence). V trimming: 4 bases; J trimming: 10 bases; junction bases outside the gene matches: 7. CDR3 residues: CASSRTGDREQFF. In DNA form, the CDR3 reads TGTGCCAGCAGCCGAACAGGGGATCGGGAGCAGTTCTTC.

A note on this clone: A junction end diverges from the germline sequence, so it may reflect a read error. The gene calls are TRBV3-1 (or the pseudogene TRBV3-2) and TRBJ2-3, with D possibly TRBD1 on 6 matching bases. CDR3 length: 15 amino acids. From germline, CDR1 is LGHDT and CDR2 YNNKEL (reference sequence). CDR3 in DNA: TGTGACAGCAGCCAGCTGGACAGCTACACAGATACGCAGTATTTT. Protein: CDSSQLDSYTDTQYF.